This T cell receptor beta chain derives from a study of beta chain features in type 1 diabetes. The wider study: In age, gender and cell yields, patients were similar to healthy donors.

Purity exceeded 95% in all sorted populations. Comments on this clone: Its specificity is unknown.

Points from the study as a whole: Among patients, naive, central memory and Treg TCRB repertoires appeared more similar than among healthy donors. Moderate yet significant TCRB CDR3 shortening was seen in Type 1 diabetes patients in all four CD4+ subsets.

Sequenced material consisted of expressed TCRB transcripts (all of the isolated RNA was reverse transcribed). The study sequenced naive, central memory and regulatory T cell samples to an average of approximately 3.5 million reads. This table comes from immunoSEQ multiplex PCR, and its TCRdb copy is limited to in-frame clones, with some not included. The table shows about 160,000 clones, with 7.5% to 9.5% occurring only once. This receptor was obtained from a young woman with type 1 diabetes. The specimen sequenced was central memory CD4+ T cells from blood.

CDR3 region: CAWSDVGGYGYTF. In DNA form, the CDR3 reads TGTGCCTGGAGTGACGTGGGGGGCTATGGCTACACCTTC. The V gene is TRBV30, the J gene TRBJ1-2; tentatively, D is TRBD1 (5 bases). The CDR3 length is 13 residues. CDR1 and CDR2 from the germline V gene are GTSNPN and SVGIG (reference sequence). Trimming pared 1 base from V and 4 bases from J, leaving 10 bases between.